These 19 T cell receptor beta chains were sequenced from one sample in a study of CD8+CD57+ T cells in acquired aplastic anemia. TCR beta VDJ combinations and CDR3 sequences were profiled from genomic DNA. TCRdb re-derived calls from the reads in MiXCR, one entry per CDR3 protein. The table records 33,000 or so distinct CDR3 sequences, approximately 73% of them present only once. Sequencing input: sorted CD4+, CD8+, or CD8+CD57+ T cells (not recorded which) from PBMCs. The receptors here all came from a human donor in good health, serving as a control.

V gene TRBV24-1 combines with J gene TRBJ1-2; D gene unclear. The CDR3 covers 13 residues. Trimming took off 5 bases at V and 2 bases at J, with 8 bases between the two ends. Germline CDR1 is KGHDR and CDR2 is SFDVKD. Here the CDR3 reads CATSGGYNYGYTF. In DNA, the CDR3 is TGTGCCACCAGTGGAGGTTACAACTATGGCTACACCTTC.

This chain uses TRBV19 with TRBJ1-5, with 7 bases that match TRBD1. CDR3 length: 15 amino acids. From germline, CDR1 is LNHDA and CDR2 SQIVND (reference sequence). The trim removed 5 bases at V and 8 bases at J, leaving 12 bases unmatched. CDR3 residues: CASSQAGTVMEPQHF. The CDR3 DNA reads TGTGCCAGTAGTCAGGCCGGGACAGTAATGGAGCCCCAGCATTTT. Full variable domain (missing parts from reference TRBV19 and TRBJ1-5): DGGITQSPKYLFRKEGQNVTLSCEQNLNHDAMYWYRQDPGQGLRLIYYSQIVNDFQKGDIAEGYSVSREKKESFPLTVTSAQKNPTAFYLCASSQAGTVMEPQHFGDGTRLSIL.

The V and J genes are TRBV20-1 and TRBJ1-1, with unresolved D. Germline V gene lookup returns CDR1 DFQATT and CDR2 SNEGSKA (reference sequence). The CDR3 is made up of 15 amino acids. Trimming removed 0 bases from V and 1 base from J, with 12 bases in between. CDR3 DNA sequence: TGCAGTGCTAGAGATCCTTTGGGGAGGAACACTGAAGCTTTCTTT. Residues: CSARDPLGRNTEAFF.

The rearrangement joins TRBV25-1 to TRBJ1-5; TRBD1 matches at 7 bases. Trimming took 8 bases from V and 5 from J; bases not matched to a gene: 3. Germline V gene sequence: CDR1 MGHDK, CDR2 SYGVNS. This CDR3 has 12 residues. CDR3 sequence (DNA): TGTGCCAGCGGGACAGCCCATCAGCCCCAGCATTTT. It yields the protein CASGTAHQPQHF.

The chain has TRBV5-1 and TRBJ2-1; D is uncertain. V lost 4 bases and J lost 8, with 19 bases in between. The CDR3 covers 15 residues. CDR1 and CDR2 (germline): SGHRS, YFSETQ. Here the CDR3 DNA reads TGCGCCAGCAGCGACGACACCCGGTTTGGATATGAGCAGTTCTTC. Amino acid sequence: CASSDDTRFGYEQFF.

V is TRBV20-1 and J is TRBJ1-5; the match to TRBD1 covers 11 bases. The V gene end was trimmed by 5 bases and the J gene end by 6 bases; junction bases not matched to a gene: 3. The CDR3 loop spans 13 amino acids. From germline, CDR1 is DFQATT and CDR2 SNEGSKA (reference sequence). The CDR3 loop is CSAWTGGLQPQHF. The CDR3 DNA reads TGCAGTGCTTGGACAGGGGGCCTTCAGCCCCAGCATTTT.

The rearrangement joins TRBV7-9 to TRBJ2-7; D may match TRBD1 or TRBD2 (5 bases each). This CDR3 is 12 amino acids long. With 5 bases removed from V and 11 bases from J, the gap between germline ends came to 16 bases. Germline V gene data show CDR1 as SEHNR and CDR2 as FQNEAQ (reference sequence). The CDR3 DNA reads as TGTGCCAGCAGCCCTGTAGGGACGGTCGAGTACGTC. This translates into CASSPVGTVEYV.

In its sample, this clonotype is medium-sized. The genes are TRBV5-1 and TRBJ1-3; no firm D call. The germline gives CDR1 SGHRS, CDR2 YFSETQ. The V end lost 4 bases, the J end lost 0 bases, and 11 bases lay between the germline ends. This CDR3 spans 15 amino acids. CDR3: CASSDTERSGNTIYF. DNA for the CDR3: TGCGCCAGCAGCGACACTGAACGCTCTGGAAACACCATATATTTT.

The chain recombines TRBV15 with TRBJ2-7, with TRBD1 identical over 9 bases. The germline CDR1 and CDR2 sequences are LNHNV and YYDKDF (reference sequence). Trimming cost V 8 bases and J 6 bases; bases outside gene matches: 14. The CDR3 consists of 15 residues. The chain's CDR3 is CATADRGLAGREQYF. The CDR3 DNA is TGTGCCACCGCGGACAGGGGTCTTGCGGGTCGCGAGCAGTACTTC.

In DNA, the CDR3 is TGTGCCAGCAGCGAAACGGACCCTAACGTCCTGACTTTC. It specifies CASSETDPNVLTF. This sequence joins TRBV3-1 and TRBJ2-6; D unresolved. This CDR3 is 13 amino acids long. V was pared by 5 bases and J by 10 bases, with 12 bases between. Germline V lookup: CDR1 LGHDT, CDR2 YNNKEL (reference sequence).

The chain links TRBV12-3 or TRBV12-4 to TRBJ2-3; D call uncertain. CDR3 length: 14 amino acids. V was clipped by 7 bases and J by 2 bases, with 13 bases between them. The DNA of the CDR3 is TGTGCCAGCAAAAAACAGCTTTACACAGATACGCAGTATTTT. It yields the protein CASKKQLYTDTQYF.

This clonotype was picked up one time. The junction shows a germline mismatch at one end, possibly a read error. This rearrangement joins TRBV12-3 or TRBV12-4 to TRBJ1-6, with TRBD1 matching over 8 bases. CDR3 length: 14 amino acids. The CDR3 coding sequence is TGTGCCGGCAGTCTAGGGACAGGTCATTCACCCCTCCACTTT. It is translated as CAGSLGTGHSPLHF.

This clonotype is labeled as medium-sized. The V call is TRBV5-1, the J call TRBJ1-6, with D unclear. Germline CDR1 reads SGHRS; CDR2 reads YFSETQ. The ends were cut back, 3 bases at V and 0 bases at J, with 16 bases in the middle. The CDR3 contains 18 residues. Here the CDR3 reads CASSSDTLGHSYNSPLHF. In DNA form, the CDR3 reads TGCGCCAGCAGCTCAGATACCCTAGGGCACTCCTATAATTCACCCCTCCACTTT.

The chain recombines TRBV7-8 with TRBJ1-2, with 7 nucleotides matching TRBD1. The CDR3 is made up of 13 amino acids. CDR1 SGHVS and CDR2 FQNEAQ come from the germline V gene. V was clipped by 5 bases and J by 4 bases; unmatched bases: 4. The CDR3 protein is CASSPAGGYGYTF. The CDR3, as DNA: TGTGCCAGCAGCCCAGCAGGGGGCTATGGCTACACCTTC.

The chain combines TRBV2 with TRBJ2-2; no clear D. The germline V gene has CDR1 SNHLY and CDR2 FYNNEI. This CDR3 region has 13 residues. V was cut by 7 bases and J by 3 bases, with 9 bases left in between. The CDR3 DNA is TGTGCCAGCACCAGGCTCGACACCGGGGAGCTGTTTTTT. It is translated as CASTRLDTGELFF.

This clonotype was seen repeatedly, ten times or more. This sequence joins TRBV5-1 and TRBJ1-1; 9 bases agree with TRBD1. There are 13 residues in the CDR3. V lost 6 bases and J lost 6; bases outside the gene matches: 6. Germline V CDR1 and CDR2: SGHRS, YFSETQ. Here the CDR3 reads CASTPDRGAEAFF. The CDR3 nucleotides read TGCGCCAGCACCCCGGACAGGGGCGCTGAAGCTTTCTTT. The variable domain in full, completed from reference TRBV5-1 and TRBJ1-1, reads KAGVTQTPRYLIKTRGQQVTLSCSPISGHRSVSWYQQTPGQGLQFLFEYFSETQRNKGNFPGRFSGRQFSNSRSEMNVSTLELGDSALYLCASTPDRGAEAFFGQGTRLTVV.

This CDR3 is CASSFGQGEGEQYF. CDR3 DNA: TGTGCCAGCAGCTTTGGACAGGGTGAGGGCGAGCAGTACTTC. The chain is built from TRBV2 and TRBJ2-7; 8 bases align to TRBD1. Germline V CDR1 and CDR2: SNHLY, FYNNEI. The CDR3 is 14 amino acids. V shed 6 bases and J 6 bases; nucleotides not matched to a gene: 10.

The chain couples TRBV19 to TRBJ1-3; no firm D call. The germline gives CDR1 LNHDA, CDR2 SQIVND (reference sequence). This CDR3 has 14 residues. V was cut by 2 bases and J by 0 bases, with 5 bases left in between. CDR3 sequence: CASSIMSSGNTIYF. The CDR3 nucleotides read TGTGCCAGTAGTATAATGAGCTCTGGAAACACCATATATTTT.

This chain uses TRBV10-3 with TRBJ1-2; 7 bases map to TRBD1. Trimming cost V 8 bases and J 6 bases; bases outside gene matches: 9. The CDR3 has 13 residues. Looked up from germline, CDR1 is ENHRY and CDR2 is SYGVKD. The CDR3 DNA follows: TGTGCCATCGGGACAGTCGGGGTCGATGGCTACACCTTC. This gives the protein CAIGTVGVDGYTF.